The 21 T cell receptor beta chains below were found in one sample sequenced in a study of T cell responses to AZD1222 COVID-19 vaccine. Assay used: immunoSEQ multiplex PCR; TCRdb lists only in-frame clones, some missing. The table records around 270,000 clones, around 93% of them present only once. The material was peripheral blood, obtained 28 days after the second AZD1222 dose. These receptor sequences come from an adult who received the AZD1222 COVID-19 vaccine.

This chain uses TRBV5-1 with TRBJ2-1; 7 nucleotides agree with TRBD1. The germline gives CDR1 SGHRS, CDR2 YFSETQ. The J segment lost 7 bases and the V segment lost 4 bases, leaving 8 bases of the junction unmatched. This CDR3 has 14 residues. The DNA for the CDR3 is TGCGCCAGCAGCATATGGGACAGACCGAATGAGCAGTTCTTC. Its translation: CASSIWDRPNEQFF.

This clone is a singleton in its sample. The rearrangement links TRBV5-1 to TRBJ2-1; D gene unclear. This CDR3 has 14 residues. CDR1 is SGHRS, CDR2 YFSETQ, per germline. V was pared by 1 base and J by 0 bases, with 5 bases between. The CDR3, as DNA: TGCGCCAGCAGCTTGTCAAACTCCTACAATGAGCAGTTCTTC. It translates to CASSLSNSYNEQFF.

In the case of this clone: At one boundary the junction diverges from the germline segment, which might be a read error. The chain has TRBV12-3 or TRBV12-4 and TRBJ2-1, with TRBD1 as a possible D gene (6 bases). The CDR3 totals 13 residues. The CDR3 reads CASSLTGTQGRVF. CDR3 bases: TGTGCCAGCAGTCTAACCGGGACGCAGGGGCGGGTCTTC.

The gene calls are TRBV7-9 and TRBJ2-3, with D unresolved. CDR3 length: 13 amino acids. The germline V gene encodes CDR1 SEHNR and CDR2 FQNEAQ (reference sequence). Trimming removed 4 bases at V and 2 bases at J, with 7 bases between. The CDR3 here is CASSSLDTDTQYF. The CDR3 nucleotides read TGTGCCAGCAGCTCGCTCGACACAGATACGCAGTATTTT.

The chain recombines TRBV11-2 with TRBJ2-7; the D gene is possibly TRBD2 (5 bases). Germline V lookup: CDR1 SGHAT, CDR2 FQNNGV. The CDR3 extends over 13 amino acids. V was cut by 8 bases and J by 7 bases, with 18 bases left in between. The CDR3 DNA reads TGTGCCAGCGCCCGCGGGCTACCGTTGGAGCAGTACTTC. It translates to CASARGLPLEQYF.

V usage is TRBV25-1 and J usage is TRBJ2-1; 12 bases are a match to TRBD2. CDR1 and CDR2 from the germline V gene are MGHDK and SYGVNS. The trim removed 1 base at V and 8 bases at J, leaving 6 bases unmatched. The CDR3 loop spans 16 amino acids. The DNA of the CDR3 is TGTGCCAGCAGTGAATTCCTACTAGCGGGAGGCGATGAGCAGTTCTTC. It encodes CASSEFLLAGGDEQFF.

This sequence joins TRBV13 and TRBJ2-5; D is possibly TRBD2 (5 bases). V lost 3 bases to trimming and J lost 5 bases, with 16 bases between them. The CDR3 contains 15 residues. Germline values: CDR1 PRHDT, CDR2 FYEKMQ (reference sequence). CDR3 nucleotide sequence: TGTGCCAGCAGCTTTGGGCAGTTGAAGCGGGAGACCCAGTACTTC. It codes for CASSFGQLKRETQYF.

V is TRBV11-3 and J is TRBJ2-5, with 7 bases matching TRBD2. CDR1 and CDR2 from the germline V gene are SGHNT and YENEEA. V lost 5 bases to trimming and J lost 1 base; unmatched junction nucleotides: 7. This CDR3 region has 15 residues. CDR3 in amino acids: CASSDRASGQETQYF. CDR3 in DNA: TGTGCCAGCAGCGACCGGGCTAGCGGCCAAGAGACCCAGTACTTC. The whole variable domain, remainder taken from reference TRBV11-3 and TRBJ2-5, is EAGVVQSPRYKIIEKKQPVAFWCNPISGHNTLYWYLQNLGQGPELLIRYENEEAVDDSQLPKDRFSAERLKGVDSTLKIQPAELGDSAVYLCASSDRASGQETQYFGPGTRLLVL.

The chain combines TRBV6-5 with TRBJ2-3, with D possibly called TRBD1 or TRBD2 (5 bases each). This CDR3 has 13 amino acids. Between the trimmed V and J ends, which lost 6 bases and 14 bases, there was a span of 21 bases. In germline, CDR1 is MNHEY, CDR2 SVGAGI. The CDR3 DNA is TGTGCCAGCAGCCGTGCCGTGGGACCTCCTTGGTATTTT. This encodes CASSRAVGPPWYF.

This clone turned up a few times. V is TRBV7-2 and J is TRBJ1-1; perhaps TRBD1 as D (5 bases). V shed 5 bases and J shed 3 bases, with 16 bases lying between them. Germline V gene lookup returns CDR1 SGHTA and CDR2 FQGNSA. The CDR3 sequence is 15 residues long. Here the CDR3 DNA reads TGTGCCAGCAGCCCAACAGGTTACGGGTACACTGAAGCTTTCTTT. This gives the protein CASSPTGYGYTEAFF. Full variable domain (missing parts from reference TRBV7-2 and TRBJ1-1): GAGVSQSPSNKVTEKGKDVELRCDPISGHTALYWYRQSLGQGLEFLIYFQGNSAPDKSGLPSDRFSAERTGGSVSTLTIQRTQQEDSAVYLCASSPTGYGYTEAFFGQGTRLTVV.

This rearrangement joins TRBV5-1 to TRBJ2-2; 7 bases are a match to TRBD1. The CDR3 sequence is 14 residues long. The V segment lost 4 bases and the J segment 3 bases; nucleotides outside the gene matches: 3. Per the germline V gene, CDR1 is SGHRS and CDR2 is YFSETQ. The CDR3 DNA follows: TGCGCCAGCAGCATCACAGGGGACACCGGGGAGCTGTTTTTT. Amino acid sequence: CASSITGDTGELFF.

The chain uses TRBV15 and TRBJ1-5, with D tentatively TRBD1 (5 bases). The CDR3 contains 15 residues. CDR1 and CDR2 (germline): LNHNV, YYDKDF (reference sequence). Trimming took 0 bases from V and 5 from J, leaving 11 bases between them. CDR3 nucleotide sequence: TGTGCCACCAGCAGAGATCGGGACTCCTATCAGCCCCAGCATTTT. Translated, it gives CATSRDRDSYQPQHF.

V and J are TRBV7-2 and TRBJ1-2; D unclear. Germline loops: CDR1 SGHTA, CDR2 FQGNSA. Trimming removed 1 base at V and 8 bases at J, with 17 bases between. The CDR3 consists of 15 residues. The CDR3 spells CASSLDPPASGGYTF. The CDR3 region has the DNA TGTGCCAGCAGCTTAGACCCGCCCGCCTCCGGGGGCTACACCTTC.

This chain uses TRBV30 with TRBJ1-2, with 7 bases aligning to TRBD1. Germline V CDR1 and CDR2: GTSNPN, SVGIG (reference sequence). The CDR3 is made up of 15 amino acids. V shed 2 bases, J shed 5 bases, and the junction held 11 bases outside the gene matches. CDR3 sequence: CAWSQQGTFNYGYTF. The DNA for the CDR3 is TGTGCCTGGAGTCAACAGGGGACATTCAATTATGGCTACACCTTC.

The chain employs TRBV7-8 and TRBJ1-1, with 8 bases that match TRBD1. CDR3 length: 15 residues. In germline, CDR1 is SGHVS, CDR2 FQNEAQ. Germline trimming cut 2 bases from V and 6 bases from J; bases unmatched to any gene: 8. CDR3 protein: CASSLTQGAAAEAFF. The CDR3 DNA reads TGTGCCAGCAGCTTAACCCAGGGGGCGGCGGCTGAAGCTTTCTTT.

This clone was counted once. This chain joins TRBV7-2 and TRBJ2-2, with D perhaps TRBD1 (6 bases). The V gene's germline CDR1 is SGHTA and CDR2 FQGNSA. Trimming cost V 5 bases and J 1 base, with 14 bases left between them. The CDR3 totals 16 residues. CDR3: CASSPRLGGNTGELFF. In nucleotides, the CDR3 is TGTGCCAGCAGCCCAAGGCTAGGGGGGAACACCGGGGAGCTGTTTTTT.

The V and J genes are TRBV29-1 and TRBJ1-1, with unresolved D. Germline CDR1 reads SQVTM; CDR2 reads ANQGSEA. The CDR3 has 11 amino acids. V lost 5 bases, J lost 7 bases, and 11 bases lay in between. Here the CDR3 reads CSVNLGLEAFF. The CDR3 bases are TGCAGCGTTAACCTTGGCCTTGAAGCTTTCTTT.

CDR3 loop: CASSQGRSLAKNIQYF. CDR3 coding DNA: TGCGCCAGCAGCCAAGGCAGGTCTCTAGCCAAAAACATTCAGTACTTC. J is TRBJ2-4 and V is TRBV4-3; D is undetermined. V was trimmed by 1 base and J by 0 bases, leaving 10 bases between them. This CDR3 has 16 residues. Germline V gives CDR1 LGHNA, CDR2 YSLEER.

This clone was observed a single time. CDR3 sequence: CASFSPGWRTDTQYF. CDR3 DNA: TGTGCCAGCTTCTCCCCCGGCTGGCGCACAGATACGCAGTATTTT. This rearrangement joins TRBV2 to TRBJ2-3; D is ambiguous. Germline lookup yields CDR1 SNHLY and CDR2 FYNNEI. Trimming took 8 bases from V and 1 from J, leaving 16 bases between them. This CDR3 is 15 amino acids long.

The chain is built from TRBV7-6 and TRBJ2-1; possible D gene TRBD1, 5 bases. This CDR3 contains 15 residues. The ends were cut back, 1 base at V and 5 bases at J, with 12 bases in the middle. The germline CDR1 and CDR2 sequences are SGHVS and FNYEAQ. The CDR3 coding sequence is TGTGCCAGCAGCTTAGGGGCGACAGAGAACAATGAGCAGTTCTTC. The encoded protein is CASSLGATENNEQFF.

This chain joins TRBV6-5 and TRBJ2-7; 8 bases align to TRBD1. The germline CDR1 and CDR2 sequences are MNHEY and SVGAGI. CDR3 length: 13 residues. V was clipped by 10 bases and J by 0 bases; unmatched bases: 5. CDR3 sequence: CATHGQGSYEQYF. The CDR3 coding sequence is TGTGCCACCCACGGACAGGGCTCCTACGAGCAGTACTTC.